These 30 T cell receptor beta chains originate from one sample sequenced in a study of glioma-infiltrating T cells. TCR alpha and beta CDR3 regions were amplified from RNA using iRepertoire nested multiplex PCR. TCRdb called the multiplex PCR reads again in MiXCR, with one record for every CDR3 protein. The table records 95,000 to 110,000 distinct CDR3 sequences, 25% to 35% of them present only once. The sample comprised glioma tissue, nonneoplastic brain tissue, or PBMCs (not recorded which). These receptors came from a human donor with low-grade glioma or glioblastoma, undergoing nonglioma brain surgery, or in good health (not recorded which).

This clonotype was observed many times. The gene calls are TRBV18 and TRBJ1-5, with 7 bases lining up with TRBD1. Germline assignment: CDR1 KGHSH and CDR2 LQKENI. V gave up 3 bases and J gave up 5 bases; unmatched junction bases: 7. The CDR3 is 15 amino acids. The chain's CDR3 is CASSPQTGRDQPQHF. The CDR3 DNA is TGTGCCAGCTCACCGCAGACAGGGAGGGATCAGCCCCAGCATTTT.

The chain links TRBV28 to TRBJ2-2; 7 bases are shared with TRBD2. The trim removed 6 bases at V and 5 bases at J, leaving 15 bases unmatched. The CDR3 runs to 17 residues. Looked up from germline, CDR1 is MDHEN and CDR2 is SYDVKM. DNA of the CDR3: TGTGCCAGCAGCCCCAGGCGTGGTGGGGGGGATACCGGGGAGCTGTTTTTT. Protein product: CASSPRRGGGDTGELFF.

The chain couples TRBV29-1 to TRBJ2-4, with 13 bases identical to TRBD2. Germline CDR1 SQVTM, CDR2 ANQGSEA. Losses at the gene ends were 7 bases for V and 1 base for J; bases not matched to a gene: 13. The CDR3 has 18 amino acids. The CDR3 DNA follows: TGCAGCGCCCTGACTAGCGGGGGGTTGATTGGGGCCAAAAACATTCAGTACTTC. Translated, it gives CSALTSGGLIGAKNIQYF.

This clonotype was picked up many times. The gene calls are TRBV6-1 and TRBJ1-1, with 9 bases that match TRBD1. Germline trimming cut 8 bases from V and 7 bases from J; bases unmatched to any gene: 14. This CDR3 has 15 amino acids. Germline-derived CDR1 and CDR2 are MNHNS and SASEGT. In nucleotides, the CDR3 is TGTGCCAGCCACAGGACAGGGGTAGAGGTAAATGAAGCTTTCTTT. Amino acids: CASHRTGVEVNEAFF.

This clonotype was seen many times. The rearrangement joins TRBV6-2 or TRBV6-3 to TRBJ2-3; D remains ambiguous. Germline V gives CDR1 MNHEY, CDR2 SVGEGT. The CDR3 is 14 residues long. The V end was cut by 2 bases, the J end by 3 bases, with 9 bases between. The CDR3 region has the DNA TGTGCCAGCAGTTACGGGGTCGGGACAGATACGCAGTATTTT. Its translation is CASSYGVGTDTQYF.

Many counts were recorded for this clonotype. The V gene is TRBV6-1, the J gene TRBJ2-5; D call uncertain. This CDR3 region has 15 residues. With 5 bases removed from V and 0 bases from J, the gap between germline ends came to 13 bases. Germline V gives CDR1 MNHNS, CDR2 SASEGT. CDR3 loop: CASSPYNANQETQYF. The CDR3 region has the DNA TGTGCCAGCAGTCCGTATAACGCGAACCAAGAGACCCAGTACTTC.

At least ten counts were recorded for this clonotype. The chain has TRBV20-1 and TRBJ1-1, with D perhaps TRBD1 (6 bases). Germline V CDR1 and CDR2: DFQATT, SNEGSKA (reference sequence). Between the trimmed V and J ends, which lost 3 bases and 0 bases, there was a span of 14 bases. The CDR3 covers 15 residues. For the CDR3, the DNA is TGCAGTGCTAGCCGACAGGCTGGGATGAACACTGAAGCTTTCTTT. This translates into CSASRQAGMNTEAFF.

The V gene is TRBV29-1, the J gene TRBJ2-3; D remains unclear. Germline lookup yields CDR1 SQVTM and CDR2 ANQGSEA. The V end was cut by 2 bases, the J end by 5 bases, with 5 bases between. This CDR3 contains 11 residues. In DNA form, the CDR3 reads TGCAGCGTTGAACCCGGAGATACGCAGTATTTT. It encodes CSVEPGDTQYF.

This chain joins TRBV4-2 and TRBJ2-5; D is ambiguous. The CDR3 spans 14 residues. V was clipped by 4 bases and J by 3 bases, with 12 bases between them. Germline lookup yields CDR1 LGHNA and CDR2 YNFKEQ. CDR3 nucleotides: TGTGCCAGCAGCCCCACGGTCGGTAAAGAGACCCAGTACTTC. Its translation is CASSPTVGKETQYF.

The rearrangement joins TRBV7-6 to TRBJ1-1, with D hard to call. Per the germline V gene, CDR1 is SGHVS and CDR2 is FNYEAQ. The germline V and J ends were trimmed by 5 bases and 1 base, with 11 bases remaining between them. CDR3 length equals 14 residues. CDR3 loop: CASSLGRPNTEAFF. CDR3 nucleotides: TGTGCCAGCAGCCTAGGACGTCCGAACACTGAAGCTTTCTTT.

The CDR3 sequence is CASSERVGNPQIGAQYF. In nucleotides, the CDR3 is TGTGCCAGCAGTGAACGTGTGGGCAACCCACAAATCGGGGCGCAGTATTTT. J is TRBJ2-3 and V is TRBV2; a weak D match, TRBD2 (5 bases). Germline V lookup: CDR1 SNHLY, CDR2 FYNNEI. With 2 bases removed from V and 10 bases from J, the gap between germline ends came to 25 bases. CDR3 size: 17 residues.

This clonotype has ten or more counts. The J gene is TRBJ1-2, the V gene TRBV27; weak D call: TRBD1 (5 bases). V lost 2 bases and J lost 7, with 11 bases in between. The CDR3 runs 13 residues. From germline, CDR1 is MNHEY and CDR2 SMNVEV (reference sequence). The CDR3, as DNA: TGTGCCAGCAGTTTAGGGGGGGGGTCTGGCTACACCTTC. It is translated as CASSLGGGSGYTF.

This clonotype was counted many times. The rearrangement uses TRBV19 and TRBJ2-1, with D uncertain. This CDR3 comprises 12 residues. Germline values: CDR1 LNHDA, CDR2 SQIVND (reference sequence). Trimming stripped 4 bases from V and 5 bases from J, with 6 bases between. CDR3 bases: TGTGCCAGTAGTAACCGGGACAATGAGCAGTTCTTC. It yields the protein CASSNRDNEQFF.

This clonotype came up many times. The V gene is TRBV20-1, the J gene TRBJ1-2; 8 bases match TRBD1. From germline, CDR1 is DFQATT and CDR2 SNEGSKA (reference sequence). Unmatched junction bases numbered 8, after V lost 0 bases and J lost 2 bases. CDR3 length: 16 amino acids. The CDR3 region has the DNA TGCAGTGCTAGAGATCCCTCTAGGACAGGGAACTATGGCTACACCTTC. It yields the protein CSARDPSRTGNYGYTF.

In its sample, this clonotype was seen many times. The gene calls are TRBV4-2 and TRBJ2-7; 8 bases map to TRBD1. CDR3 length: 14 amino acids. In germline, CDR1 is LGHNA, CDR2 YNFKEQ. With 4 bases clipped from V and 4 bases from J, the junction kept 6 bases outside the gene matches. The CDR3 region is CASSPLGQGYEQYF. CDR3 nucleotides: TGTGCCAGCAGCCCCCTAGGACAGGGTTACGAGCAGTACTTC.

This sequence joins TRBV7-9 and TRBJ1-2; 8 bases line up with TRBD1. CDR1 is SEHNR, CDR2 FQNEAQ, per germline (reference sequence). The CDR3 is 14 residues long. With 0 bases clipped from V and 8 bases from J, the junction kept 5 bases outside the gene matches. The CDR3 loop is CASSLADRAGGYTF. As DNA, the CDR3 is TGTGCCAGCAGCTTAGCGGACAGGGCAGGAGGCTACACCTTC. The full variable domain, its missing parts supplied by reference TRBV7-9 and TRBJ1-2, is DTGVSQNPRHKITKRGQNVTFRCDPISEHNRLYWYRQTLGQGPEFLTYFQNEAQLEKSRLLSDRFSAERPKGSFSTLEIQRTEQGDSAMYLCASSLADRAGGYTFGSGTRLTVV.

Comment on this clonotype: This sequence may be a read error, since a much larger clone differs from it by one base. The genes are TRBV20-1 and TRBJ1-5, with D uncertain. Per the germline V gene, CDR1 is DFQATT and CDR2 is SNEGSKA (reference sequence). Deletions cut 2 bases from V and 2 bases from J, with 16 bases between. This CDR3 contains 16 residues. In nucleotides, the CDR3 is TGCAGTGCTAGAACCCCAAGGGTGGCAGGCAATCAGCCCCAGCATTTT. Translation: CSARTPRVAGNQPQHF.

The CDR3 DNA reads TGCGCCAGCAGCTTTCTTAGCGGGACAGAGACCCAGTACTTC. This translates into CASSFLSGTETQYF. The chain links TRBV5-1 to TRBJ2-5; 8 bases are shared with TRBD2. The CDR3 has 14 residues. The V gene end was trimmed by 2 bases and the J gene end by 4 bases; junction bases not matched to a gene: 4. Germline V gene sequence: CDR1 SGHRS, CDR2 YFSETQ.

This clonotype was found many times. This chain links TRBV6-1 with TRBJ2-1; 12 bases align to TRBD2. Germline lookup yields CDR1 MNHNS and CDR2 SASEGT. V shed 5 bases, J shed 15 bases, and the junction held 5 bases outside the gene matches. The CDR3 has 12 amino acids. CDR3 nucleotides: TGTGCCAGCAGTTCGACTAGCGGGGGTTTGTTCTTC. Protein sequence: CASSSTSGGLFF.

Ten or more counts support this clonotype. The chain is built from TRBV20-1 and TRBJ2-1; the match to TRBD2 covers 8 bases. Germline V lookup: CDR1 DFQATT, CDR2 SNEGSKA (reference sequence). V was clipped by 6 bases and J by 2 bases; unmatched bases: 3. The CDR3 runs 13 residues. The CDR3 DNA reads TGCAGTGCCGCGGGGGGCGCCTACAATGAGCAGTTCTTC. Protein: CSAAGGAYNEQFF.

Notes on this clonotype: This may be a read error, as it is one base from a much larger clone. The chain links TRBV20-1 to TRBJ1-5, with no clear D. Germline CDR1 and CDR2: DFQATT and SNEGSKA (reference sequence). The CDR3 contains 14 residues. Here the CDR3 reads CSASSRYSNQPEHF. The CDR3 DNA is TGCAGTGCTAGTAGCCGGTATAGCAATCAGCCCGAGCATTTT.

At least ten counts were recorded for this clonotype. V gene TRBV28 combines with J gene TRBJ2-1, with 9 nucleotides matching TRBD1. The CDR3 covers 16 residues. In germline, CDR1 is MDHEN, CDR2 SYDVKM. V trimming: 5 bases; J trimming: 6 bases; junction bases outside the gene matches: 11. This chain's CDR3 is CASSATGTGYFNEQFF. The CDR3 nucleotides are TGTGCCAGCAGTGCAACCGGGACAGGGTACTTCAATGAGCAGTTCTTC. The entire variable domain, with the rest obtained from reference TRBV28 and TRBJ2-1, is as follows: DVKVTQSSRYLVKRTGEKVFLECVQDMDHENMFWYRQDPGLGLRLIYFSYDVKMKEKGDIPEGYSVSREKKERFSLILESASTNQTSMYLCASSATGTGYFNEQFFGPGTRLTVL.

This clonotype was observed a single time. V gene TRBV19 combines with J gene TRBJ1-2; D unclear. The CDR3 loop spans 15 amino acids. The V end was cut by 6 bases, the J end by 4 bases, with 18 bases between. Germline CDR1 LNHDA, CDR2 SQIVND (reference sequence). For the CDR3, the DNA is TGTGCCAGTAGCCCGACCTCAGGCCGTGGCTATGGCTACACCTTC. This sequence encodes CASSPTSGRGYGYTF.

This clonotype came up many times. The rearrangement uses TRBV6-1 and TRBJ2-2; weak D call: TRBD2 (5 bases). CDR1 is MNHNS and CDR2 is SASEGT in the germline V gene. CDR3 length equals 14 residues. The V and J ends lost 7 bases and 6 bases respectively, with 15 bases between them. DNA of the CDR3: TGTGCCAGCAATCCTGAGGGAAATTCCGGGGAGCTGTTTTTT. Its protein is CASNPEGNSGELFF.

This clonotype was recorded at least ten times. This chain joins TRBV20-1 and TRBJ2-1; 9 bases are shared with TRBD1. The CDR3 sequence is 15 residues long. V shed 2 bases, J shed 8 bases, and the junction held 10 bases outside the gene matches. The germline V gene has CDR1 DFQATT and CDR2 SNEGSKA (reference sequence). The DNA of the CDR3 is TGCAGTGCTAGAAGTACAACAGGGGGCAGGGATGAGCAGTTCTTC. Encoded protein: CSARSTTGGRDEQFF.

For this clonotype: A read error is possible here, since a much larger clone lies one base away. J is TRBJ2-1 and V is TRBV20-1, with TRBD1 identical over 7 bases. Germline CDR1 DFQATT, CDR2 SNEGSKA (reference sequence). The CDR3 sequence is 14 residues long. CDR3 nucleotide sequence: TGCAATGCTCACTCCGGGACAGCCTACAATGAGCAGTTCTTC. Amino acid sequence: CNAHSGTAYNEQFF.

This rearrangement joins TRBV18 to TRBJ1-1, with D uncertain. Germline CDR1 and CDR2: KGHSH and LQKENI. V lost 3 bases and J 0 bases, leaving 8 bases between the germline ends. The CDR3 loop spans 14 amino acids. The CDR3 coding sequence is TGTGCCAGCTCACCGCAGGTAATGAACACTGAAGCTTTCTTT. Its translation: CASSPQVMNTEAFF.

V gene TRBV10-3 combines with J gene TRBJ2-6; 7 bases align to TRBD1. Germline trimming cut 6 bases from V and 10 bases from J; bases unmatched to any gene: 3. CDR1 and CDR2 from the germline V gene are ENHRY and SYGVKD. The CDR3 has 12 residues. CDR3 sequence (DNA): TGTGCCATCAGCCCAGGGGGAAACGTCCTGACTTTC. It specifies CAISPGGNVLTF.

In the case of this clonotype: A much larger clone lies one base from this, so it may be a read error. The chain uses TRBV7-2 and TRBJ1-4; D perhaps matches TRBD1 (5 bases). This CDR3 comprises 16 residues. Germline CDR1 SGHTA, CDR2 FQGNSA. The V end was cut by 5 bases, the J end by 8 bases, with 21 bases between. This chain's CDR3 is CASSTPIAGLGEKLFF. CDR3 DNA: TGTGCCAGCAGCACCCCGATCGCAGGGCTAGGGGAAAAACTGTTTTTT.

The chain carries TRBV19 and TRBJ2-1; TRBD2 aligns across 13 bases. There are 15 residues in the CDR3. Germline trimming cut 7 bases from V and 6 bases from J; bases unmatched to any gene: 6. The V gene's germline CDR1 is LNHDA and CDR2 SQIVND (reference sequence). The CDR3 coding sequence is TGTGCCAGTAAACGTACTAGCGGGGGGGCCAATGAGCAGTTCTTC. This sequence encodes CASKRTSGGANEQFF.